These 27 T cell receptor beta chains came from one sample sequenced in a study of tumor-infiltrating lymphocytes in primary liver carcinoma. RNA and DNA were co-extracted from approximately 20-30 mg of unsorted bulk tissue. A primer in the constant region served to generate TCR beta cDNA from 450 to 600 ng of total RNA. Slightly modified ARM-PCR with three nested multiplex PCR rounds yielded TCR beta libraries. TRBV1-TRBV30 forward primers and a C-beta reverse primer were used in the first two PCR rounds, which each ran for approximately 11 cycles. One entry per CDR3 protein, called by TCRdb with MiXCR from the multiplex PCR reads. The data hold fewer than 80,000 distinct CDR3 sequences, with roughly 69% observed a single time. The specimen sequenced was tumor-adjacent normal liver tissue. These receptor sequences come from a man aged 35 to 55 with primary liver carcinoma and hepatitis B virus infection.

About this clonotype: One end of the junction varies from germline; a read error may be responsible. V is TRBV11-2 and J is TRBJ1-1, with a possible D match to TRBD1 (5 bases). The length of the CDR3 is 13 residues. Per the germline V gene, CDR1 is SGHAT and CDR2 is FQNNGV. CDR3 region: CASSLAGYAEALF. The CDR3 bases are TGTGCCAGCAGCCTTGCAGGGTACGCTGAAGCTCTCTTT.

The rearrangement links TRBV12-3 or TRBV12-4 to TRBJ2-7, with 10 bases identical to TRBD1. The V and J ends lost 5 bases and 2 bases, in that order; junction bases with no gene match: 6. The CDR3 covers 15 residues. In DNA form, the CDR3 reads TGTGCCAGCAGTGTCGGGGGACAGGGGACCTACGAGCAGTACTTC. Protein: CASSVGGQGTYEQYF.

Regarding this clonotype: Given a much more abundant clone one base away, this may be a read error. The chain recombines TRBV7-9 with TRBJ2-3; 7 bases match TRBD2. This CDR3 has 16 amino acids. Germline V CDR1 and CDR2: SEHNR, FQNEAQ (reference sequence). V lost 5 bases to trimming and J lost 2 bases; unmatched junction nucleotides: 10. The CDR3 nucleotides are TGTGCCAGCAGCATTCTAGCGGATACTAACACAGATACGCAGTATTTT. As protein: CASSILADTNTDTQYF.

This clonotype was counted only a few times. This may stem from a read error, because a much larger clone lies one nucleotide away. The V call is TRBV6-2 or TRBV6-3, the J call TRBJ2-3; 7 bases fit TRBD2. The trim removed 4 bases at V and 7 bases at J, leaving 5 bases unmatched. CDR1 MNHEY and CDR2 SVGEGT come from the germline V gene. The CDR3 extends over 13 amino acids. CDR3 in DNA: TGTGCCAGCAGTTCGACACTAGCGAATACGCAGTATTTT. This gives the protein CASSSTLANTQYF.

This clonotype was recorded only once. The junction departs from the called germline gene at one end, perhaps through a read error. V and J are TRBV6-1 and TRBJ2-7, with 7 bases aligning to TRBD1. Germline V gene data show CDR1 as MNHNS and CDR2 as SASEGT. This CDR3 region has 15 residues. CDR3 sequence: CASSEGEGAFYEHYF. The CDR3 coding sequence is TGTGCCAGCAGTGAAGGAGAGGGGGCTTTCTACGAGCATTACTTC.

This clonotype was found a few times. The final CDR3 position lacks the conserved phenylalanine or tryptophan, pointing to a likely read error. The V call is TRBV6-2 or TRBV6-3, the J call TRBJ2-5; a weak D match, TRBD1 (6 bases). CDR1 and CDR2 (germline): MNHEY, SVGEGT. This CDR3 has 14 amino acids. Between the trimmed V and J ends, which lost 4 bases and 5 bases, there was a span of 14 bases. CDR3 nucleotide sequence: TGTGCCAGCAGTTCACGGACAGTTATGGAGACCCAGTACCTC. Protein sequence: CASSSRTVMETQYL.

This clonotype has at least ten counts. The chain carries TRBV6-5 and TRBJ2-7; possibly TRBD1 for D (6 bases). Trimming stripped 10 bases from V and 2 bases from J, with 15 bases between. The CDR3 covers 13 residues. Germline V gene sequence: CDR1 MNHEY, CDR2 SVGAGI. CDR3 nucleotide sequence: TGTGCCACCGGGACACCGCAGACCTACGAGCAGTACTTC. Protein product: CATGTPQTYEQYF.

Regarding this clonotype: The conserved final phenylalanine or tryptophan is absent from the CDR3, which likely points to a read error. CDR3 sequence reads: CASSLAGPTSYEQYY. Here the CDR3 DNA reads TGTGCCAGCAGTCTAGCGGGACCCACCAGTTACGAGCAGTACTAC. The J gene is TRBJ2-7, the V gene TRBV12-3 or TRBV12-4, with 9 nucleotides matching TRBD2. CDR3 length: 15 residues.

DNA for the CDR3: TGTGCCAGCAACTGGGGACGGGGGTTGAACGCCGAGGAGCTGTTTTTT. It yields the protein CASNWGRGLNAEELFF. This chain joins TRBV11-2 and TRBJ2-2; TRBD2 might be the D (6 bases). The CDR3 consists of 16 residues. Germline CDR1 is SGHAT and CDR2 is FQNNGV. V was cut by 7 bases and J by 10 bases, with 25 bases left in between.

Turning to this clonotype: A much bigger clone sits one base away, suggesting this may be a read error. The chain is built from TRBV4-3 and TRBJ2-1; D gene ambiguous. The CDR3 has 14 amino acids. Germline CDR1 LGHNA, CDR2 YSLEER. CDR3 sequence reads: CTSSHWSSYNEQFF. The CDR3 DNA follows: TGCACCAGCAGCCACTGGAGCTCCTACAATGAGCAGTTCTTC.

In the case of this clonotype: A clone one base away is much larger, so this may be a read error. V usage is TRBV29-1 and J usage is TRBJ2-1; tentatively, D is TRBD1 or TRBD2 (5 bases each). The germline gives CDR1 SQVTM, CDR2 ANQGSEA. This CDR3 contains 12 residues. The V and J ends lost 4 bases and 5 bases respectively, with 9 bases between them. CDR3 sequence reads: CSVGDQNNEQFF. In DNA form, the CDR3 reads TGCAGCGTTGGGGACCAGAACAATGAGCAGTTCTTC.

As to this clonotype: Its ends do not fully match the called genes, so a read error is possible. The chain carries TRBV11-2 and TRBJ2-2, with D perhaps given as TRBD1 or TRBD2 (5 bases each). This CDR3 contains 15 residues. The germline V gene encodes CDR1 SGHAT and CDR2 FQNNGV. CDR3 residues: CADSLASSNTGELLF. The DNA for the CDR3 is TGTGCCGACAGCTTAGCGTCGAGTAACACCGGGGAGCTGTTATTT.

Notes on this clonotype: An end of the junction differs from the germline gene, which may be a read error. The chain joins TRBV4-1 to TRBJ2-7; D might be TRBD1 (5 bases). Germline CDR1 is MGHRA and CDR2 is YSYEKL. This CDR3 has 15 amino acids. CDR3 in amino acids: CVSSQEIRQTYEHYF. The CDR3 bases are TGCGTCAGCAGCCAAGAAATTCGACAGACTTACGAGCACTACTTC.

Turning to this clonotype: The junction departs from germline at one end; a sequencing error may be responsible. The chain combines TRBV5-5 with TRBJ2-5; weak D call: TRBD2 (6 bases). The CDR3 is made up of 14 amino acids. The V gene's germline CDR1 is SGHKS and CDR2 YYEKEE (reference sequence). This chain's CDR3 is CASSSGTPQETHYF. CDR3 bases: TGTGCCAGCAGTTCCGGGACTCCGCAAGAGACCCACTACTTC.

The V and J genes are TRBV29-1 and TRBJ2-7; a weak D match, TRBD2 (5 bases). The CDR3 has 12 residues. Looked up from germline, CDR1 is SQVTM and CDR2 is ANQGSEA. The CDR3: CIAGWGNRKQYF. The CDR3 DNA reads as TGCATCGCGGGTTGGGGTAATCGCAAGCAGTACTTC.

This clonotype was detected only a few times. One end of the junction is discordant with germline, which a read error may explain. The rearrangement links TRBV4-1 to TRBJ2-3; D is possibly TRBD1 or TRBD2 (6 bases each). This CDR3 is built from 13 residues. The V gene's germline CDR1 is MGHRA and CDR2 YSYEKL. CDR3 DNA: TGCGCCGCCAGGGGCGGGATGACAGATACGCAATATTTT. Residues: CAARGGMTDTQYF.

With regard to this clonotype: A clone one base away is much larger, so this may be a read error. The final CDR3 position lacks the conserved phenylalanine or tryptophan, pointing to a likely read error. This chain connects TRBV11-2 to TRBJ1-2; TRBD1 is a possible D gene (5 bases). The CDR3 totals 15 residues. With 3 bases removed from V and 8 bases from J, the gap between germline ends came to 19 bases. The germline V gene has CDR1 SGHAT and CDR2 FQNNGV. CDR3 nucleotides: TGTGCCAGCAGCTTCTCAATCACAAGGGGAGGAGGCTACACCTCC. Protein sequence: CASSFSITRGGGYTS.

Remarks on this clonotype: With a much larger clone just one base away, this may be a read error. The chain couples TRBV11-1 to TRBJ2-1; 14 nucleotides line up with TRBD2. From germline, CDR1 is SGHAT and CDR2 FQDESV (reference sequence). The CDR3 loop spans 17 amino acids. The CDR3 here is CTSSLGLAGELDDEQFF. CDR3 sequence (DNA): TGTACCAGCAGCCTGGGACTAGCGGGAGAACTTGACGATGAGCAGTTCTTC. The full variable domain, in which reference TRBV11-1 and TRBJ2-1 provide the parts outside the CDR3, is EAEVAQSPRYKITEKSQAVAFWCDPISGHATLYWYRQILGQGPELLVQFQDESVVDDSQLPKDRFSAERLKGVDSTLKIQPAELGDSAMYLCTSSLGLAGELDDEQFFGPGTRLTVL.

For this clonotype: A junction end diverges from the germline sequence, so it may reflect a read error. The chain is built from TRBV6-2 or TRBV6-3 and TRBJ2-6; 7 bases line up with TRBD2. The germline CDR1 and CDR2 sequences are MNHEY and SVGEGT. The CDR3 sequence is 19 residues long. CDR3 nucleotide sequence: TGTGCCAGCACCCCCGGGGAGGGTACAGGTGTCTCTGGGGCCAACATCCTGACTTTC. It is translated as CASTPGEGTGVSGANILTF.

This clonotype was detected a few times. Germline is not matched at one junction end, which may reflect a read error. The chain couples TRBV29-1 to TRBJ2-3; no definite D call. The CDR3 runs to 16 residues. In germline, CDR1 is SQVTM, CDR2 ANQGSEA. The CDR3, as DNA: TGCAGCGTCCCTGGAGTGGACGGACGTAGCACAGACACGCAGTATTTT. It is translated as CSVPGVDGRSTDTQYF.

In the case of this clonotype: The CDR3 end shows no conserved phenylalanine or tryptophan, and so a read error is likely. The V and J genes are TRBV6-5 and TRBJ2-7; TRBD2 matches 9 bases. The J call is uncertain, as TRBJ2-1 better fits the DNA end. In germline, CDR1 is MNHEY, CDR2 SVGAGI. The CDR3 runs 14 residues. Written as DNA, the CDR3 is TGTGCCAGCAGTCCGCGGGAGGGCCTGCACGAGCAGTTCTTA. Its translation: CASSPREGLHEQFL.

This clonotype was counted a single time. A read error may produce the germline difference seen at one junction end. The rearrangement uses TRBV29-1 and TRBJ2-3, with TRBD2 matching over 13 bases. The germline CDR1 and CDR2 sequences are SQVTM and ANQGSEA. There are 15 residues in the CDR3. CDR3 amino acids: CSLRTSGSWKDTLYF. CDR3 DNA: TGCAGCCTACGGACTAGCGGGAGTTGGAAAGATACGCTGTATTTT.

The chain joins TRBV29-1 to TRBJ2-5; TRBD1 aligns across 9 bases. The CDR3 is 18 residues long. The germline gives CDR1 SQVTM, CDR2 ANQGSEA. With V trimmed by 4 bases and J by 5 bases, 20 bases remained unmatched. This CDR3 is CSVGLVSPGQGPAETQYF. The CDR3 coding sequence is TGCAGCGTTGGGTTGGTCAGTCCCGGACAGGGGCCCGCGGAGACCCAGTACTTC. The entire variable domain, with the rest obtained from reference TRBV29-1 and TRBJ2-5, is as follows: SAVISQKPSRDICQRGTSLTIQCQVDSQVTMMFWYRQQPGQSLTLIATANQGSEATYESGFVIDKFPISRPNLTFSTLTVSNMSPEDSSIYLCSVGLVSPGQGPAETQYFGPGTRLLVL.

Of note for this clonotype: At one end the junction does not follow the germline gene, possibly because of a read error. The chain combines TRBV5-6 with TRBJ1-2, with TRBD1 matching 8 bases. This CDR3 comprises 13 residues. Germline CDR1 SGHDT, CDR2 YYEEEE. The CDR3 bases are TGTGCCAGTAGCTTGGCTGGGACAGGAAGCTACACCTTC. Its protein product is CASSLAGTGSYTF.

This clonotype was observed a single time. The chain combines TRBV11-2 with TRBJ2-1; D possibly matches TRBD1 or TRBD2 (5 bases each). The germline gives CDR1 SGHAT, CDR2 FQNNGV. The length of the CDR3 is 16 residues. V lost 6 bases and J lost 5, with 20 bases in between. The CDR3: CASSLLPSGGNNEQFF. In DNA form, the CDR3 reads TGTGCCAGCAGTTTACTTCCTAGTGGGGGTAACAATGAGCAGTTCTTC.

Notes on this clonotype: The conserved final phenylalanine or tryptophan is absent from the CDR3, which likely points to a read error. The gene calls are TRBV28 and TRBJ2-7; 12 nucleotides match TRBD2. The CDR3 length is 15 residues. Germline assignment: CDR1 MDHEN and CDR2 SYDVKM. Losses at the gene ends were 4 bases for V and 7 bases for J; bases not matched to a gene: 8. CDR3 residues: CASSSGTSGYQEQYL. CDR3 coding DNA: TGTGCCAGCAGTTCCGGGACTAGCGGGTACCAGGAGCAGTACTTA.

Points on this clonotype: Likely a read error: the CDR3 ends without its conserved phenylalanine or tryptophan. The DNA is left out, because the CDR3 cannot be placed on it with certainty; the CDR3 is given as TCRdb lists it. This chain joins TRBV6-2 or TRBV6-3 and TRBJ2-2; the listed D gene, TRBD2, was not tested against the DNA. Per germline, CDR1 MNHEY and CDR2 SVGEGT. The CDR3 region is 17 residues in length, termini included. CDR3 in amino acids: CASSYTSSGPYTGERFL.